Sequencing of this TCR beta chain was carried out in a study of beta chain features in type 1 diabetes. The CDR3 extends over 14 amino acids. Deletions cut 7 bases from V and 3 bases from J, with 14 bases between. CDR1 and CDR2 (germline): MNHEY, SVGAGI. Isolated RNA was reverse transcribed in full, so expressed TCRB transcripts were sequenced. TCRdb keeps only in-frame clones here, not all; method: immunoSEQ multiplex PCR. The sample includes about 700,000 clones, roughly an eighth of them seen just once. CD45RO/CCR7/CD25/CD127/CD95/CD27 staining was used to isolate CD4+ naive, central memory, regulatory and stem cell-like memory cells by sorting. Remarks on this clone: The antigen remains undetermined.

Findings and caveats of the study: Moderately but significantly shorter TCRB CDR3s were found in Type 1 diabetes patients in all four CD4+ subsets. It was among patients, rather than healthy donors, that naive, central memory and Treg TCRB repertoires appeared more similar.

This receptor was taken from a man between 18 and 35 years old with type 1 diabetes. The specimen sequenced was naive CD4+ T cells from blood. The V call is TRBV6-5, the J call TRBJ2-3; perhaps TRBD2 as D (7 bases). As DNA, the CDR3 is TGTGCCAGCAATGTCAGGGGAGGGACAGATACGCAGTATTTT. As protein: CASNVRGGTDTQYF.